Listed below are T cell receptor beta chains from one sample, sequenced in a study of shared clonotypes between healthy human individuals. TCRdb's table, derived via immunoSEQ multiplex PCR, lists solely in-frame clones and lacks some. The profile shows some 1,900,000 clones, roughly 95% of them singletons. Sequenced input: naive CD8+ T cells sorted from blood. Receptors were obtained from a man aged 18 to 30 in good health. CDR3s include the opening cysteine and the closing phenylalanine or tryptophan. Fields, in order: J gene, D gene, clone size, V gene, CDR3 protein, CDR3 DNA. D genes are given only for firm matches. Expanded clones get a size class; other rows say once, few or many, or leave the size out.

TRBJ2-5 TRBD2 NA TRBV27 CASKIAGAETQYF TGTGCCAGCAAAATAGCGGGGGCGGAGACCCAGTACTTC
TRBJ2-7 NA once TRBV9 CASSAVGNNYEQYF TGTGCCAGCAGCGCGGTGGGGAACAACTACGAGCAGTACTTC
TRBJ2-2 NA NA TRBV28 CASSLSGDTGELFF TGTGCCAGCAGTTTATCCGGGGATACCGGGGAGCTGTTTTTT
TRBJ1-1 TRBD1 NA TRBV27 CASSWDRGGITEAFF TGTGCCAGCAGCTGGGACAGGGGCGGGATCACTGAAGCTTTCTTT
TRBJ1-2 NA NA TRBV11-2 CASSLDPNYGYTF TGTGCCAGCAGCTTAGACCCCAACTATGGCTACACCTTC
TRBJ2-7 NA NA TRBV5-1 CASSLEGVNSYEQYF TGCGCCAGCAGCTTGGAGGGGGTTAACTCCTACGAGCAGTACTTC
TRBJ2-7 TRBD1 NA TRBV5-5 CASSFPRQGVWEQYF TGTGCCAGCAGCTTCCCACGACAGGGAGTCTGGGAGCAGTACTTC
TRBJ1-2 NA NA TRBV6-5 CASSLNRQAHPLF TGTGCCAGCAGCCTAAATCGACAGGCGCATCCCCTCTTC
TRBJ2-1 TRBD2 once TRBV4-3 CASSHLGLAGSYNEQFF TGCGCCAGCAGCCACCTTGGACTAGCGGGCTCCTACAATGAGCAGTTCTTC
TRBJ2-3 TRBD2 NA TRBV7-9 CASSSSGTNTDTQYF TGTGCCAGCAGCTCTAGCGGGACCAACACAGATACGCAGTATTTT
TRBJ2-7 TRBD1 NA TRBV28 CASSPRTGPEQYF TGTGCCAGCAGCCCGCGGACAGGGCCCGAGCAGTACTTC
TRBJ2-7 NA NA TRBV15 CATSRDGEEQYF TGTGCCACCAGCAGAGATGGAGAGGAGCAGTACTTC
TRBJ1-1 NA NA TRBV28 CASSFTGAMNTEAFF TGTGCCAGCAGTTTTACTGGGGCAATGAACACTGAAGCTTTCTTT
TRBJ2-7 NA NA TRBV19 CASSIEGSGKPYEQYF TGTGCCAGTAGTATAGAGGGTAGCGGCAAACCCTACGAGCAGTACTTC
TRBJ2-7 TRBD2 NA TRBV18 CASSPSPGGGEYEQYF TGTGCCAGCTCACCGAGCCCCGGGGGAGGGGAGTACGAGCAGTACTTC
TRBJ2-3 TRBD1 NA TRBV5-1 CASSSPRDRPSTDTQYF TGCGCCAGCAGCTCACCTAGGGACAGACCTAGCACAGATACGCAGTATTTT
TRBJ2-7 TRBD1 few TRBV13 CASSIWDRDSEQYF TGTGCCAGCAGCATCTGGGACAGGGATTCCGAGCAGTACTTC
TRBJ2-7 NA NA TRBV7-6 CASSFGGMESYEQYF TGTGCCAGCAGCTTTGGGGGTATGGAATCCTACGAGCAGTACTTC
TRBJ1-3 TRBD1 once TRBV6-5 CASSSSTGELGNTIYF TGTGCCAGCAGTTCATCGACAGGGGAATTAGGAAACACCATATATTTT
TRBJ1-3 NA NA TRBV6-1 CASRGGQGTGNTIYF TGTGCCAGCAGGGGTGGGCAGGGAACTGGAAACACCATATATTTT
TRBJ2-1 NA once TRBV5-4 CASRLDSYNEQFF TGTGCCAGCAGGTTGGACAGCTACAATGAGCAGTTCTTC
TRBJ2-1 NA once TRBV5-5 CASSLVWDNEQFF TGTGCCAGCAGCTTGGTGTGGGACAATGAGCAGTTCTTC
TRBJ2-1 NA NA TRBV5-6 CASSHPGTLYNEQFF TGTGCCAGCAGCCATCCCGGGACTCTCTACAATGAGCAGTTCTTC
TRBJ2-7 TRBD1 NA TRBV28 CASSLWTGDYEQYF TGTGCCAGCAGTTTGTGGACAGGGGACTACGAGCAGTACTTC
TRBJ1-3 TRBD1 NA TRBV7-2 CASSSEGAIGNTIYF TGTGCCAGCAGCTCCGAGGGGGCGATAGGAAACACCATATATTTT
TRBJ1-2 NA few TRBV27 CASSLFPGNYGYTF TGTGCCAGCAGTTTATTTCCCGGGAATTATGGCTACACCTTC
TRBJ2-3 TRBD2 NA TRBV4-1 CASSLGTSIPESTDTQYF TGCGCCAGCAGCCTCGGGACTAGCATACCTGAAAGCACAGATACGCAGTATTTT